The entry below describes one TCR beta chain. This specimen belongs to a study of OX40 agonist ivuxolimab in advanced cancers. Sequencing was performed with immunoSEQ multiplex PCR; in TCRdb, only in-frame clones are kept and a portion is missing. Among 55,000 to 60,000 clones, around four fifths were seen once, and the ten largest hold approximately 3%. Germline CDR1 and CDR2: LNHDA and SQIVND (reference sequence). Trimming left V 3 bases short and J 4 bases short, with 21 bases between. The CDR3 runs 17 residues. Sequenced material: CD4+ or CD8+ T cells sorted from blood, taken in a trial of the OX40 agonist ivuxolimab. This receptor was identified in an adult with an advanced solid tumor such as melanoma, head and neck, liver or kidney cancer. The chain joins TRBV19 to TRBJ1-2, with D perhaps matching TRBD1 (6 bases). CDR3 bases: TGTGCCAGTAGTATGAGGCGCGTGGACAGACCCGGCTATGGCTACACCTTC. Residues: CASSMRRVDRPGYGYTF. The full variable domain, completed using reference TRBV19 and TRBJ1-2, is DGGITQSPKYLFRKEGQNVTLSCEQNLNHDAMYWYRQDPGQGLRLIYYSQIVNDFQKGDIAEGYSVSREKKESFPLTVTSAQKNPTAFYLCASSMRRVDRPGYGYTFGSGTRLTVV.